This TCR beta chain came from a study of shared clonotypes between healthy human individuals. Study-level findings and limits: Sample collection involved blood only; tissue repertoires are likely different. Shared across several donors were around 5% of the naive CD4 clonotypes.

The repertoire was sequenced with immunoSEQ multiplex PCR; TCRdb's copy has only in-frame clones and lacks some. There are 550,000 to 700,000 clones in the sample; 73% occur only once, and about 1.8% lies in the top ten. Remarks on this clone: Its antigen is undetermined. The same CDR3 also results from other DNA sequences found in this sample.

The CDR3 extends over 15 amino acids. Germline V lookup: CDR1 SGHRS, CDR2 YFSETQ. Trimming at V came to 4 bases and at J to 4 bases, leaving 5 bases not matched to a gene. The donors were all Caucasian adults (living in Nashville, Tennessee). From CD4+ cells came CD45RA+ naive and CD45RA-negative memory subsets. The clonotype comes from a woman aged 30 to 39 in good health. The chain joins TRBV5-1 to TRBJ2-1; 10 positions match TRBD2. Material: memory CD4+ T cells sorted from blood. The subset was: CD45RA-negative fraction. The DNA for the CDR3 is TGCGCCAGCAGCCTCAGTAGCGGGGGGTACAATGAGCAGTTCTTC. This sequence encodes CASSLSSGGYNEQFF.